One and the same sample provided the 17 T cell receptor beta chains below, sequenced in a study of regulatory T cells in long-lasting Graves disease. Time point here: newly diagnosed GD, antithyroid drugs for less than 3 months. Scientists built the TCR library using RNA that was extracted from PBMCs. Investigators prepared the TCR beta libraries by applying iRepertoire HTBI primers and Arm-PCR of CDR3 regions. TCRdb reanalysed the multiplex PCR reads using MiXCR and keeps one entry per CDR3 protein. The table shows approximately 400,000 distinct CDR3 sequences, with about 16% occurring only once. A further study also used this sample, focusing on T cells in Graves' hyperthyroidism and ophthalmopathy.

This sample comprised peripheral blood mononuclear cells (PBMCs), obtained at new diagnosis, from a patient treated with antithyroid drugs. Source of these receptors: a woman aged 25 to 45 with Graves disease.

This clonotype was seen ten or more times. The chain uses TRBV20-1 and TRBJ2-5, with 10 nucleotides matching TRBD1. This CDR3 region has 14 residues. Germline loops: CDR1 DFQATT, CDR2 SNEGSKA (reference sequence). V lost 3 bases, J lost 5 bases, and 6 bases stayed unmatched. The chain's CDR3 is CSASVTGGRETQYF. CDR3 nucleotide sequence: TGCAGTGCTAGTGTGACAGGGGGCAGGGAGACCCAGTACTTC.

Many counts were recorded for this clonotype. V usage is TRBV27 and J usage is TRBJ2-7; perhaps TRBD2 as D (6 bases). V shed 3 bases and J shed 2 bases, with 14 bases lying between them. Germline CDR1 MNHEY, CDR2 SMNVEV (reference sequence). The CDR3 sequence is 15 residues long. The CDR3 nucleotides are TGTGCCAGCAGTTTCCGACTAGTAGGGACCTACGAGCAGTACTTC. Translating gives CASSFRLVGTYEQYF.

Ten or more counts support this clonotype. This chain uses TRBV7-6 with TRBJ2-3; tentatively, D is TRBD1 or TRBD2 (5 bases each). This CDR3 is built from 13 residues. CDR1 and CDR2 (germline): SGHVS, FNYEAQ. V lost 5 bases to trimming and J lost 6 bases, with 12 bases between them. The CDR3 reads CASSLQGPDTQYF. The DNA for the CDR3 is TGTGCCAGCAGCCTCCAGGGACCGGATACGCAGTATTTT. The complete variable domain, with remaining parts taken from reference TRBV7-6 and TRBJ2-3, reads GAGVSQSPRYKVTKRGQDVALRCDPISGHVSLYWYRQALGQGPEFLTYFNYEAQQDKSGLPNDRFSAERPEGSISTLTIQRTEQRDSAMYRCASSLQGPDTQYFGPGTRLTVL.

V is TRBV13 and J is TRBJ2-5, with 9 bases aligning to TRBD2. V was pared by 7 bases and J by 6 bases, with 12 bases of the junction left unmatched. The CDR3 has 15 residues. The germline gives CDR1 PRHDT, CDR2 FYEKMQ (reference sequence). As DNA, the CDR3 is TGTGCCAGCACCCCCCGGCGGGAGGGCCACAAGACCCAGTACTTC. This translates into CASTPRREGHKTQYF.

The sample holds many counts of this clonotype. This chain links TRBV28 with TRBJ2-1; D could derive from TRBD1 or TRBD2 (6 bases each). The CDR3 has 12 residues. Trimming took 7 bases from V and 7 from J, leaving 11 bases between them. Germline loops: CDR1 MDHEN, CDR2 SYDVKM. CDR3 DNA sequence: TGTGCCAGCACCGCGGGACAAAATGAGCAGTTCTTC. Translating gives CASTAGQNEQFF.

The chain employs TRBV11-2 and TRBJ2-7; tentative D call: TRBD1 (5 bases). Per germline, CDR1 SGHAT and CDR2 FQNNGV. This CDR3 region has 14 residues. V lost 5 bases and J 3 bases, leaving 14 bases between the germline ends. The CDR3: CASSNTPGFYEQYF. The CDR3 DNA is TGTGCCAGCAGCAATACCCCAGGGTTCTACGAGCAGTACTTC.

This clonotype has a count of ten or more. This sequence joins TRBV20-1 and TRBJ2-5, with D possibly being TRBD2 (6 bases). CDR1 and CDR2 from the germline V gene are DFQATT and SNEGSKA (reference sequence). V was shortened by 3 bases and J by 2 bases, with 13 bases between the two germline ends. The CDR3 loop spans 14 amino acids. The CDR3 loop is CSASWWEAQETQYF. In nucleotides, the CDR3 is TGCAGTGCTAGCTGGTGGGAGGCACAAGAGACCCAGTACTTC.

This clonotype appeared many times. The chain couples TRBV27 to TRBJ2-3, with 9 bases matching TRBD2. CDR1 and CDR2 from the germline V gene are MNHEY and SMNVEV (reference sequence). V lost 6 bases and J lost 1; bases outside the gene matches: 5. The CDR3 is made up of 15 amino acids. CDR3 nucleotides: TGTGCCAGCAGGAAACAGCGGGAGGGCACAGATACGCAGTATTTT. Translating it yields CASRKQREGTDTQYF.

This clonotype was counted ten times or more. CDR3 sequence reads: CASSAGQGIYEQYF. DNA of the CDR3: TGTGCCAGCAGCGCGGGACAGGGGATCTACGAGCAGTACTTC. The chain links TRBV7-6 to TRBJ2-7; 10 bases agree with TRBD1. In germline, CDR1 is SGHVS, CDR2 FNYEAQ. The trim removed 5 bases at V and 3 bases at J, leaving 4 bases unmatched. This CDR3 comprises 14 residues.

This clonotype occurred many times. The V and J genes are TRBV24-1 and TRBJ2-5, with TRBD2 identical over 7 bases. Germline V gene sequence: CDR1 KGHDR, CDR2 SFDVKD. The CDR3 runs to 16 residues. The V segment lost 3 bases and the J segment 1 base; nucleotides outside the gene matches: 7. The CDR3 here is CATSDPGSGRQETQYF. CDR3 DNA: TGTGCCACCAGTGATCCGGGTAGCGGGCGCCAAGAGACCCAGTACTTC.

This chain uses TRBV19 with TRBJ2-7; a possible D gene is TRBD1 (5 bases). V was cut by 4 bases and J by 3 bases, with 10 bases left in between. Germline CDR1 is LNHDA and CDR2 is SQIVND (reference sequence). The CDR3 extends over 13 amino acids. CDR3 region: CASSRSRGYEQYF. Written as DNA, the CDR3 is TGTGCCAGTAGTAGGTCAAGGGGCTACGAGCAGTACTTC.

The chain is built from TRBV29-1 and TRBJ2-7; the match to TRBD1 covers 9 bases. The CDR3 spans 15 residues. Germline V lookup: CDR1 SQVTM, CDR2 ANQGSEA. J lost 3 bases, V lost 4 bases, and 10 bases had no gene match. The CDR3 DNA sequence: TGCAGCGTTGCGGGACAGGGCTTGACCGGCTACGAGCAGTACTTC. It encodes CSVAGQGLTGYEQYF.

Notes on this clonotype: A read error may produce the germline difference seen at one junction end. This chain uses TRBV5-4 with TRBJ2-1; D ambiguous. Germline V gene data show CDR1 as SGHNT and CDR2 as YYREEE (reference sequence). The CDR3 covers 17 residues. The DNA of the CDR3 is TGTGCCAGCAGCTCCGCCACTGCAGTTCTCTCCCACAATGAGCAGTTCTTC. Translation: CASSSATAVLSHNEQFF.

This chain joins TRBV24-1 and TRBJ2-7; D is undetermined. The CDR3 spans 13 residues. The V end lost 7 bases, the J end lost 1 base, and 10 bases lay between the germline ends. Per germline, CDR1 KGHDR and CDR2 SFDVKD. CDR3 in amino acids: CATRAAGSYEQYF. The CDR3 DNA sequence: TGTGCCACCAGGGCTGCAGGATCCTACGAGCAGTACTTC.

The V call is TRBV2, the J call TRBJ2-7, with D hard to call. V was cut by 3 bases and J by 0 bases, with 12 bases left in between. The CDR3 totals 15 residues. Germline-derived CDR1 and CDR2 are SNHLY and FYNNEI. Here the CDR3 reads CASSDWFLSSYEQYF. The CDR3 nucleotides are TGTGCCAGCAGTGATTGGTTTTTAAGCTCCTACGAGCAGTACTTC.

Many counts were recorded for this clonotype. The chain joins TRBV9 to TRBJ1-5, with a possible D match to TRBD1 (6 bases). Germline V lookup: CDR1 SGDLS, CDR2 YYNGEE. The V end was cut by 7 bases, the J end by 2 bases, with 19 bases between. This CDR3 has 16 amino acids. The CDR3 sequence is CASSRGEGRGNQPQHF. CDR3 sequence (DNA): TGTGCCAGCTCCAGGGGAGAGGGCAGGGGCAATCAGCCCCAGCATTTT. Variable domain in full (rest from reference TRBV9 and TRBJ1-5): DSGVTQTPKHLITATGQRVTLRCSPRSGDLSVYWYQQSLDQGLQFLIQYYNGEERAKGNILERFSAQQFPDLHSELNLSSLELGDSALYFCASSRGEGRGNQPQHFGDGTRLSIL.

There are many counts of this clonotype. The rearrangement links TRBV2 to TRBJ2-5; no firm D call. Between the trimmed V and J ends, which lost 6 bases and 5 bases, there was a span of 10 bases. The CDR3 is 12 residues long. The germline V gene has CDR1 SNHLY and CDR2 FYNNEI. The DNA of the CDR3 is TGTGCCAGCAGAGAGCGTCGCGAGACCCAGTACTTC. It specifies CASRERRETQYF.